Listed below are T cell receptor beta chains from one sample, sequenced in a study of blood T cell repertoires in COVID-19. Produced via immunoSEQ multiplex PCR; TCRdb's table is partial and in-frame only. This table holds about 100,000 clones, roughly nine tenths found once. The sample consisted of peripheral blood. These receptors were obtained from a man between 40 and 49 years old with active or convalescent COVID-19. Both conserved end residues are part of each CDR3. The D gene is left open where the match is weak. Some rows have no size entry. The others give once, few or many, or a class for an expanded clone.

J gene | clone size | V gene | D gene | CDR3 DNA | CDR3 protein
TRBJ2-7 | NA | TRBV28 | NA | TGTGCCAGCAGTTTAGACAGCTCCTACGAGCAGTACTTC | CASSLDSSYEQYF
TRBJ2-1 | NA | TRBV19 | TRBD1 | TGTGCCAGTAGTAGATTCCCGGGACAGTTATCCTACAATGAGCAGTTCTTC | CASSRFPGQLSYNEQFF
TRBJ1-5 | NA | TRBV6-4 | NA | TGTGCCAGCAGGGCCTATCTGACACCCCAGCATTTT | CASRAYLTPQHF
TRBJ2-1 | few | TRBV3-1/TRBV3-2 | TRBD2 | TGTGCCAGCAGCCTCGCGGGAGCTGAGCAGTTCTTC | CASSLAGAEQFF
TRBJ2-7 | NA | TRBV23-1 | NA | TGCGCCAGCAGTCAAAGGAGGACAGTCCCCTACGAGCAGTACTTC | CASSQRRTVPYEQYF
TRBJ2-2 | NA | TRBV6-5 | TRBD2 | TGTGCCAGCTCTCTACTAGCGGGATACGGGGAGCTGTTTTTT | CASSLLAGYGELFF
TRBJ2-1 | NA | TRBV6-5 | NA | TGTGCCAGCAGTTACGGGCAGGGGCCCTACAATGAGCAGTTCTTC | CASSYGQGPYNEQFF
TRBJ1-2 | NA | TRBV18 | TRBD1 | TGTGCCAGCTCACCACAGGGGGCGATGGGCTACACCTTC | CASSPQGAMGYTF
TRBJ1-4 | NA | TRBV27 | TRBD1 | TGTGCCAGCAGTTCTTCCTACAGGGGATGGAATGAAAAACTGTTTTTT | CASSSSYRGWNEKLFF
TRBJ1-5 | NA | TRBV18 | NA | TGTGCCAGCTCACGTAACAGTGGCAATCAGCCCCAGCATTTT | CASSRNSGNQPQHF
TRBJ2-1 | NA | TRBV27 | TRBD2 | TGTGCCAGCGGAACCGGGACTAGCGGGAGGGCCTTGGGCAATGAGCAGTTCTTC | CASGTGTSGRALGNEQFF
TRBJ1-3 | few | TRBV7-8 | NA | TGTGCCAGCAGTTTTACCCCGGGTTACACCATATATTTT | CASSFTPGYTIYF
TRBJ2-7 | NA | TRBV7-2 | TRBD2 | TGTGCCAGCAGCTCAACTAGCGGCTCCTACGAGCAGTACTTC | CASSSTSGSYEQYF
TRBJ1-4 | NA | TRBV2 | NA | TGTGCCAGCAGGGGGGGAGCGAGTAATGAAAAACTGTTTTTT | CASRGGASNEKLFF
TRBJ2-2 | NA | TRBV11-3 | TRBD2 | TGTGCCAGCAGCTTGGGAGGGGCCAACACCGGGGAGCTGTTTTTT | CASSLGGANTGELFF
TRBJ2-5 | NA | TRBV20-1 | NA | TGCAGTGTCTCCTCAGAGACCCAGTACTTC | CSVSSETQYF
TRBJ2-1 | NA | TRBV24-1 | NA | TGTGCCACCAGTGATCAGCTTTGGGGGCAGCAGTTCTTC | CATSDQLWGQQFF
TRBJ2-1 | NA | TRBV28 | TRBD2 | TGTGCCAGCAGTTCAGGGACTACCGAATACAATGAGCAGTTCTTC | CASSSGTTEYNEQFF
TRBJ1-2 | once | TRBV25-1 | NA | TGTGCCAGCAGTGATGGGGCCTCAGGGGCCTATGGCTACACCTTC | CASSDGASGAYGYTF
TRBJ2-1 | NA | TRBV6-5 | TRBD2 | TGTGCCAGCAGTAGACTAGCGGGAGAGGGTAGTGAGCAGTTCTTC | CASSRLAGEGSEQFF
TRBJ1-5 | NA | TRBV19 | NA | TGTGCCAGTATCCCCAACCCGGGACTCACGGGTCAGCCCCAGCATTTT | CASIPNPGLTGQPQHF
TRBJ2-2 | NA | TRBV6-5 | NA | TGTGCCAGCAGTTTAGGGGCCACCGGGGAGCTGTTTTTT | CASSLGATGELFF
TRBJ2-1 | NA | TRBV18 | TRBD2 | TGTGCCAGCTCACCACTAGCGGGAGCCCACAATGAGCAGTTCTTC | CASSPLAGAHNEQFF
TRBJ1-6 | NA | TRBV18 | NA | TGTGCCAGCTCACCTGACATTGCTCGGAATTCACCCCTCCACTTT | CASSPDIARNSPLHF
TRBJ1-4 | once | TRBV9 | NA | TGTGCCAGCAGCGGAACAGGGTACAATGAAAAACTGTTTTTT | CASSGTGYNEKLFF
TRBJ2-3 | NA | TRBV7-9 | NA | TGTGCCAGCAGCTTGGCCACAGATACGCAGTATTTT | CASSLATDTQYF
TRBJ2-5 | NA | TRBV9 | NA | TGTGCCACCTCGCCGGGAATAACTTCAGTTAGGGAGACCCAGTACTTC | CATSPGITSVRETQYF